This T cell receptor beta chain was profiled in a study of cytomegalovirus exposure and HLA in healthy donors. Study-level points and caveats: Differences between HLA loci emerged in a later analysis of TCR association rates, with DRB1 most and HLA-C fewest. As a later analysis showed, several of the most significant clusters appeared to be linked to common viral pathogens. Most TCR sequences were seen very rarely across donors, but some public TCRs occurred in many.

This clone turned up a few times. Its antigen is still unknown. Researchers ran the PCR with 60 Vbeta and 13 Jbeta primers. Data came from immunoSEQ multiplex PCR; TCRdb stores just in-frame clones and leaves some out. The sample includes more than 95,000 clones, roughly 80% seen only once; the top ten take 2.5% to 3.5%. This CDR3 region has 14 residues. Germline CDR1 reads MNHEY; CDR2 reads SMNVEV (reference sequence). Germline trimming cut 6 bases from V and 0 bases from J; bases unmatched to any gene: 4. Donors were nominally healthy when sampled, though unrecorded immune exposures were likely. Source material: PBMCs. The receptor comes from a woman aged 45-60 years in good health and CMV-seronegative. The chain uses TRBV27 and TRBJ2-7; TRBD1 aligns across 8 bases. The CDR3 here is CASSQGASSYEQYF. CDR3 bases: TGTGCCAGCAGCCAGGGGGCTAGCTCCTACGAGCAGTACTTC.